Listed below are T cell receptor beta chains from one sample, sequenced in a study of blood T cell repertoires in COVID-19. Clones were sequenced by immunoSEQ multiplex PCR, and TCRdb holds only the in-frame ones, with some missing. The sample consists of fewer than 80,000 clones, approximately 88% of them appearing once. Specimen: peripheral blood. Receptors were obtained from a man under 40 with acute or convalescent COVID-19. Both conserved end residues are part of each CDR3. The D gene is left open where the match is weak.

d_call j_call v_call cdr3_aa
. TRBJ2-7 TRBV7-2 CASSSTGNSYEQYF
TRBD1 TRBJ1-1 TRBV5-1 CASSSGQGLRNTEAFF
. TRBJ1-5 TRBV24-1 CATSDPRNGNQPQHF
. TRBJ2-7 TRBV10-1 CASRRLLVPRGKPYEQYF
TRBD1 TRBJ1-1 TRBV19 CASSQGQGNTEAFF
TRBD2 TRBJ2-3 TRBV20-1 CSASSLAGGPVIRQYF
. TRBJ2-5 TRBV7-2 CASSLEGEETQYF
. TRBJ1-1 TRBV28 CATLPAENTEAFF
. TRBJ1-5 TRBV7-8 CASSLQRTLQPQHF
. TRBJ2-7 TRBV6-4 CASNEEGQYEQYF